What follows describes a single T cell receptor beta chain. Its antigen remains unknown. This entry is derived from a study of PD-1 blockade in classical Hodgkin lymphoma. Study-wide results and caveats: Patients with a complete response exhibited baseline diversity comparable to newly diagnosed patients. Some patients started nivolumab under 1 year after ASCT, and they were excluded. In newly diagnosed patients, baseline TCR diversity was reportedly below that of healthy donors.

Germline CDR1 and CDR2: MNHEY and SMNVEV (reference sequence). The CDR3 runs to 15 residues. The V gene end was trimmed by 2 bases and the J gene end by 9 bases; junction bases not matched to a gene: 7. Sequenced by immunoSEQ multiplex PCR; TCRdb stores in-frame clones only, minus some. The data show nearly 55,000 clones, 81% seen once. Patients all relapsed after autologous stem cell transplantation, and there was variation in brentuximab vedotin exposure. Complete response, partial response or progressive disease were the best responses. The chain carries TRBV27 and TRBJ2-1; 10 nucleotides agree with TRBD1. The receptor's source is a human donor with classical Hodgkin lymphoma. Sequencing was performed on peripheral blood mononuclear cells (PBMCs), taken at baseline. The CDR3 is CASSLLDRGVGEQFF. DNA of the CDR3: TGTGCCAGCAGTTTACTGGACAGGGGGGTCGGTGAGCAGTTCTTC.